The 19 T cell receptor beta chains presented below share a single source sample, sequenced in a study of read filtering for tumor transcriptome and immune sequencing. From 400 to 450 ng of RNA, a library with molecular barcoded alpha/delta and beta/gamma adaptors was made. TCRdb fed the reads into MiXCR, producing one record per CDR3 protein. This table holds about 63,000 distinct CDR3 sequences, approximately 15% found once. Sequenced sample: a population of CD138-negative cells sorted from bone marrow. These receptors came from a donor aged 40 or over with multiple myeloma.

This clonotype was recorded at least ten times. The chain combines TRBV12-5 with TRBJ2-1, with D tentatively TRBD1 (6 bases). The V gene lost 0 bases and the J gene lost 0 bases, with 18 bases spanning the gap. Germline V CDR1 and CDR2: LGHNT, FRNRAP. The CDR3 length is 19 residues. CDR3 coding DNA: TGTGCTAGTGGTTTGGTACTCGGGACACACCAGAGCTCCTACAATGAGCAGTTCTTC. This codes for CASGLVLGTHQSSYNEQFF.

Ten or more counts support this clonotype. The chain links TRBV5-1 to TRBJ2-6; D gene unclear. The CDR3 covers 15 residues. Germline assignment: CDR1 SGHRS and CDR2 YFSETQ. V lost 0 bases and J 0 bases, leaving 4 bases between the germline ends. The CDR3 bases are TGCGCCAGCAGCTTGGGTAGCTCTGGGGCCAACGTCCTGACTTTC. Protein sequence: CASSLGSSGANVLTF.

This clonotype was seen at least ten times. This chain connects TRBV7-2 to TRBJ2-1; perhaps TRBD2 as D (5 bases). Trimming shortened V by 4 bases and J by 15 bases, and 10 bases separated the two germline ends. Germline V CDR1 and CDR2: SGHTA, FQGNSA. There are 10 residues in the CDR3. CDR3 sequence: CASSSSFLFF. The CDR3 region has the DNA TGTGCCAGCAGCTCTAGCTTCTTGTTCTTC.

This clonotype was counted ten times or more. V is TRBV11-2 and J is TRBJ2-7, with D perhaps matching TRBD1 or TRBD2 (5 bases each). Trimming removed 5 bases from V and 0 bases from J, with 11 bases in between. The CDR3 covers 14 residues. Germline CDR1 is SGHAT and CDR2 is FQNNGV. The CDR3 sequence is CASSLLGTSYEQYF. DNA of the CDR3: TGTGCCAGCAGCCTCCTCGGGACCTCCTACGAGCAGTACTTC.

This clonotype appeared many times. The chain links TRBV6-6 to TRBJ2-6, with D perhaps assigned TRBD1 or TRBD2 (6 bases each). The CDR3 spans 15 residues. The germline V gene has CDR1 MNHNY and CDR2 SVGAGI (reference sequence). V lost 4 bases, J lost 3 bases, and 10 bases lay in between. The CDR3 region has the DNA TGTGCCAGCAGTTTCGGGGGCGGTGGGGCCAACGTCCTGACTTTC. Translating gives CASSFGGGGANVLTF.

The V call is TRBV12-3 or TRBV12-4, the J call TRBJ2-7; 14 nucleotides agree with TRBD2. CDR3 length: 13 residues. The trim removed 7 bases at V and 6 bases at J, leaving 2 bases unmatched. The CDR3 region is CASTGLAGGEQYF. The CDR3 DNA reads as TGTGCCAGCACAGGACTAGCGGGAGGCGAGCAGTACTTC.

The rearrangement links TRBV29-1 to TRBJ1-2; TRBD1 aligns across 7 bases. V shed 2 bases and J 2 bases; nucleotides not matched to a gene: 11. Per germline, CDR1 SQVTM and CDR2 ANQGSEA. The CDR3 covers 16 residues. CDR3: CSVERSWDRQNYGYTF. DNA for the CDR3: TGCAGCGTTGAAAGATCATGGGACAGACAGAACTATGGCTACACCTTC.

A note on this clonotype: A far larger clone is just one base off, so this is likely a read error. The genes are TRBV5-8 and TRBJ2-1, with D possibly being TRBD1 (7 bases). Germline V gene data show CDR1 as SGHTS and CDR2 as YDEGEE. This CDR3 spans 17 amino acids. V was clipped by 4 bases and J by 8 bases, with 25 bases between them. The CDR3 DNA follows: TGTGCCAGCAGCCCAACCGAGGGGGCAGGGGGGTACGATGAGCAGTTCTTC. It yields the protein CASSPTEGAGGYDEQFF.

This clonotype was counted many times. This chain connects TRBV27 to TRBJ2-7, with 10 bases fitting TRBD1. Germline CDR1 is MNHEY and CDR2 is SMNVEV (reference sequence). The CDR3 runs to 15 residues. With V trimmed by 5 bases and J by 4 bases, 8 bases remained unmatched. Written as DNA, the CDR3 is TGTGCCAGCAGTAGCCGGGACAGGGGAGGATACGAGCAGTACTTC. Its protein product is CASSSRDRGGYEQYF.

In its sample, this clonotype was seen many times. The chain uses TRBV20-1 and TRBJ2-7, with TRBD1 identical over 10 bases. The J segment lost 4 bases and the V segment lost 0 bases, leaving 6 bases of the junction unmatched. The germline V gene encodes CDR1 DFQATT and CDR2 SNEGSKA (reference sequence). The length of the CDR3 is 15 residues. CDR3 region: CSARDRQGASYEQYF. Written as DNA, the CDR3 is TGCAGTGCTAGAGACCGACAGGGGGCGTCGTACGAGCAGTACTTC.

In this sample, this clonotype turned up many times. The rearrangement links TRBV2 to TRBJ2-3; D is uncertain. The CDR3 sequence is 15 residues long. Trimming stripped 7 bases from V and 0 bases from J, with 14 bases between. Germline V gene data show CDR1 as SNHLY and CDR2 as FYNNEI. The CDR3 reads CASIWEGPSTDTQYF. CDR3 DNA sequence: TGTGCCAGCATTTGGGAAGGTCCTAGCACAGATACGCAGTATTTT.

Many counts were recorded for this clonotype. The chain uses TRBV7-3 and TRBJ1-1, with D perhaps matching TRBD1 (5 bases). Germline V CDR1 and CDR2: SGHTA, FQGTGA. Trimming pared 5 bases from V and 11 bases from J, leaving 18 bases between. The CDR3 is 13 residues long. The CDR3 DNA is TGTGCCAGCAGCGCCTATTTAGGGGATTTGGCTTTCTTT. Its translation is CASSAYLGDLAFF. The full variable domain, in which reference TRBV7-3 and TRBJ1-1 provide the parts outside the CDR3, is GAGVSQTPSNKVTEKGKYVELRCDPISGHTALYWYRQSLGQGPEFLIYFQGTGAADDSGLPNDRFFAVRPEGSVSTLKIQRTERGDSAVYLCASSAYLGDLAFFGQGTRLTVV.

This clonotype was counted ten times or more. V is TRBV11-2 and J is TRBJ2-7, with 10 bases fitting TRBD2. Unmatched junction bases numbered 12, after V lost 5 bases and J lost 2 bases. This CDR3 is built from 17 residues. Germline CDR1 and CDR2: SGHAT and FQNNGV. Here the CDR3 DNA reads TGTGCCAGCAGCGCCCACTTCGGGACTAGCGTTCCCTACGAGCAGTACTTC. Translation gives CASSAHFGTSVPYEQYF.

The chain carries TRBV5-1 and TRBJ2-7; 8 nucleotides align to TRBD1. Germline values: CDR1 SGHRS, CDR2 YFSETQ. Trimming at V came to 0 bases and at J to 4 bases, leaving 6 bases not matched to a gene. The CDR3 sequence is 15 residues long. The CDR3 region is CASSLGLGQGYEQYF. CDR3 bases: TGCGCCAGCAGCTTGGGGCTCGGACAGGGTTACGAGCAGTACTTC. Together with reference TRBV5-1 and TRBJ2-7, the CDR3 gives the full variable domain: KAGVTQTPRYLIKTRGQQVTLSCSPISGHRSVSWYQQTPGQGLQFLFEYFSETQRNKGNFPGRFSGRQFSNSRSEMNVSTLELGDSALYLCASSLGLGQGYEQYFGPGTRLTVT.

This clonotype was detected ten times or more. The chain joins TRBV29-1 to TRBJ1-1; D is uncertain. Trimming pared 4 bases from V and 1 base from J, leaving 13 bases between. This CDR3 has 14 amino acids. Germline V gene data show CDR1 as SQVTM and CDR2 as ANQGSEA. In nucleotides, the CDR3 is TGCAGCGTTGTCGACTCGCTTGGGAACACTGAAGCTTTCTTT. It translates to CSVVDSLGNTEAFF.

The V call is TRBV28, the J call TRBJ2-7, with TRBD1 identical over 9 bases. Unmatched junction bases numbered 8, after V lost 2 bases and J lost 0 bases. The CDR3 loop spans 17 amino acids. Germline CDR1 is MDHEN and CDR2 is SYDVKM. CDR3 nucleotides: TGTGCCAGCAGTTTAATCGGCGGACAGGGGCACTCCTACGAGCAGTACTTC. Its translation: CASSLIGGQGHSYEQYF.

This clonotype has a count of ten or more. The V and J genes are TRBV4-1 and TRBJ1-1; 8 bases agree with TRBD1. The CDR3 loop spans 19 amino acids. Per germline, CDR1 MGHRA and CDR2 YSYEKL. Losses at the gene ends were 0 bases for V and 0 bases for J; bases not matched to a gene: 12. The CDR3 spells CASSQDLSGQGIMNTEAFF. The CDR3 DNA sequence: TGCGCCAGCAGCCAAGACCTCAGCGGACAGGGAATAATGAACACTGAAGCTTTCTTT.

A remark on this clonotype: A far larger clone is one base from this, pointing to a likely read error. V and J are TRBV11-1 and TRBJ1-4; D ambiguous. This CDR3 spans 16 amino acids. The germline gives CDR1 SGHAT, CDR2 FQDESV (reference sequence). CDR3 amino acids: CASSLNLAGSNEKLLF. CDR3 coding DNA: TGTGCCAGCAGCTTAAATTTGGCCGGGTCTAATGAAAAACTGTTGTTT. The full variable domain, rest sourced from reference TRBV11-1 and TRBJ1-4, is EAEVAQSPRYKITEKSQAVAFWCDPISGHATLYWYRQILGQGPELLVQFQDESVVDDSQLPKDRFSAERLKGVDSTLKIQPAELGDSAMYLCASSLNLAGSNEKLLFGSGTQLSVL.

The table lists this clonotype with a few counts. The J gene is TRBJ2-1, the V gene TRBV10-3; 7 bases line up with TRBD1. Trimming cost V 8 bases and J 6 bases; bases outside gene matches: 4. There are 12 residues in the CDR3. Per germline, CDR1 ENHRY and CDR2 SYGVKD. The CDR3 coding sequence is TGTGCCATCGGGGACAGCTTCAATGAGCAGTTCTTC. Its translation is CAIGDSFNEQFF.